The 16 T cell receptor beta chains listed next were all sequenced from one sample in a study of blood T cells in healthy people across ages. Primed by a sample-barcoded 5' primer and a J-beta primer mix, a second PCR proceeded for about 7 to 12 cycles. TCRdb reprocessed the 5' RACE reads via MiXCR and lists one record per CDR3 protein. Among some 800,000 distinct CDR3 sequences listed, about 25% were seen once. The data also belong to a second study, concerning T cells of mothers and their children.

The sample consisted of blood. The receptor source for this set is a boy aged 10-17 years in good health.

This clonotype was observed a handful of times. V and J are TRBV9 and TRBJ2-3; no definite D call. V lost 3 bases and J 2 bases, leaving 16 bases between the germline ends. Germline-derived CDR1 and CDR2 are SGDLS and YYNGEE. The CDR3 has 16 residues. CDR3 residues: CASSAGKGRVTDTQYF. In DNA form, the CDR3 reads TGTGCCAGCAGCGCCGGCAAGGGAAGAGTCACAGATACGCAGTATTTT.

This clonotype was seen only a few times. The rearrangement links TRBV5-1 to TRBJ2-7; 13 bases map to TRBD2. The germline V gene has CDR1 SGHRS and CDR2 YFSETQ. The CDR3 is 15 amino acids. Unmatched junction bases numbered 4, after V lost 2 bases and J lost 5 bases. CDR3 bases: TGCGCCAGCAGCTTATGGACTAGCGGGAGTGACGAGCAGTACTTC. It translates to CASSLWTSGSDEQYF. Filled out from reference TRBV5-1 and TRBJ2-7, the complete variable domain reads KAGVTQTPRYLIKTRGQQVTLSCSPISGHRSVSWYQQTPGQGLQFLFEYFSETQRNKGNFPGRFSGRQFSNSRSEMNVSTLELGDSALYLCASSLWTSGSDEQYFGPGTRLTVT.

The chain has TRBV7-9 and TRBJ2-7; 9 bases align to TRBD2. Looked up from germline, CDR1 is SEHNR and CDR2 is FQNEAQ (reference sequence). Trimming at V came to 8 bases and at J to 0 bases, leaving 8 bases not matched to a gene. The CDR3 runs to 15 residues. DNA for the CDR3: TGTGCCAGCGAAATAGCGGGAGTTCCCTCCTACGAGCAGTACTTC. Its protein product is CASEIAGVPSYEQYF.

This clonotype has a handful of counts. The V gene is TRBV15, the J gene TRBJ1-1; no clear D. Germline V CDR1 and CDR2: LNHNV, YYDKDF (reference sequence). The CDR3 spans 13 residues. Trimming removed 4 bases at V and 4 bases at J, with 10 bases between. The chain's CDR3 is CATSIRGFTEAFF. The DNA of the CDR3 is TGTGCCACCAGCATTCGGGGATTCACTGAAGCTTTCTTT.

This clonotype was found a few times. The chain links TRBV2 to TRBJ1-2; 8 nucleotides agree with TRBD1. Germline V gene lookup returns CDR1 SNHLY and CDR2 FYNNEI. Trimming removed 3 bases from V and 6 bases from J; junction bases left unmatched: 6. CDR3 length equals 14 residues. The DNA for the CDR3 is TGTGCCAGCAGTGAGCTAAGCAGGGGGCATGGCTACACCTTC. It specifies CASSELSRGHGYTF.

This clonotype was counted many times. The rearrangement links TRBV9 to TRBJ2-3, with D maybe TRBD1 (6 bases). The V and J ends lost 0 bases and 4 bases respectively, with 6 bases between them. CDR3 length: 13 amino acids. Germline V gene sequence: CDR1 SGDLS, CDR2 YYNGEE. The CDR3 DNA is TGTGCCAGCAGCGTAGACAGGGCAGATACGCAGTATTTT. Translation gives CASSVDRADTQYF.

For the CDR3, the DNA is TGCAGCGTTGACACTAGTACAGATACGCAGTATTTT. Translating it yields CSVDTSTDTQYF. The V call is TRBV29-1, the J call TRBJ2-3; perhaps TRBD2 as D (5 bases). Per the germline V gene, CDR1 is SQVTM and CDR2 is ANQGSEA. V lost 3 bases, J lost 3 bases, and 7 bases lay in between. CDR3 length equals 12 residues.

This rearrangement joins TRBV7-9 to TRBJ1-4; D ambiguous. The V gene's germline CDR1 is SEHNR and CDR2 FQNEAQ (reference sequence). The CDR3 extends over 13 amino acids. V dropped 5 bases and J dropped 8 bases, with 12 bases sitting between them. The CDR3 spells CASSPRELEKLFF. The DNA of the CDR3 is TGTGCCAGCAGCCCGCGTGAGTTGGAAAAACTGTTTTTT.

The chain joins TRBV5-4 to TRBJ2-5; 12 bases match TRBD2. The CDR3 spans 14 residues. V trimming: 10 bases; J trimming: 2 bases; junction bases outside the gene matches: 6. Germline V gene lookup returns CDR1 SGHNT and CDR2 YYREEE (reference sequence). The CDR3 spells CAYAGTSGQETQYF. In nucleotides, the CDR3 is TGTGCCTACGCGGGGACTAGCGGGCAAGAGACCCAGTACTTC.

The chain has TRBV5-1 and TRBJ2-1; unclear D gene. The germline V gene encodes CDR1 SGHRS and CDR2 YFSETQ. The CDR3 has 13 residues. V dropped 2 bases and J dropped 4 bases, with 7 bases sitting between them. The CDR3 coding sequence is TGCGCCAGCAGCTTCGCAGTATACAATGAGCAGTTCTTC. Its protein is CASSFAVYNEQFF.

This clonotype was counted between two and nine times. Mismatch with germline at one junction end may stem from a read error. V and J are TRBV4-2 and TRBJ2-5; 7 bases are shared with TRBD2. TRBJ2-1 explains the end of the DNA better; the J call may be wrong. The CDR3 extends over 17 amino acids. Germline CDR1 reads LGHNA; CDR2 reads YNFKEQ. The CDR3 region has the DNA TGTGCCAGCAGCCAAGACGTTGGCGGGAGTTTCTACAACGAGCAGTTCTTC. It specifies CASSQDVGGSFYNEQFF.

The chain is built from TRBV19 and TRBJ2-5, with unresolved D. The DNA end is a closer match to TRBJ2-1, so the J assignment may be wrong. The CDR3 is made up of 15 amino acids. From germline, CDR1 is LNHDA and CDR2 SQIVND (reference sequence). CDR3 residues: CASSMPEQDGNEQFF. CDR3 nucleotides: TGTGCCAGTAGTATGCCTGAGCAGGACGGCAATGAGCAGTTCTTC.

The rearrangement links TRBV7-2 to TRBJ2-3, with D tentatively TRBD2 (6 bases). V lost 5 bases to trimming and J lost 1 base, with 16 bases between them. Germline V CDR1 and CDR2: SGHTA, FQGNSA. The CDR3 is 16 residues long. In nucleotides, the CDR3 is TGTGCCAGCAGCCTAGGACTACCTCTCCGCACAGATACGCAGTATTTT. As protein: CASSLGLPLRTDTQYF.

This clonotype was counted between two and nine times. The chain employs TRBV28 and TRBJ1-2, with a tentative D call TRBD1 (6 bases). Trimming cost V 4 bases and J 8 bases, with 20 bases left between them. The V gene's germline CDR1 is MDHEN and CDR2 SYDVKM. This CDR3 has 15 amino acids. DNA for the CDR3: TGTGCCAGCAGTTCACCACAGGGCAGGAGAAGGGGCTACACCTTC. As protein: CASSSPQGRRRGYTF.

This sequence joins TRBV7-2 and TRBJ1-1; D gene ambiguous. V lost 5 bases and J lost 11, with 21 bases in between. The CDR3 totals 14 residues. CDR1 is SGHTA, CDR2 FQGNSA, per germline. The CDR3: CASSTSWTPQQAFF. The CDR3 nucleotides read TGTGCCAGCAGCACCTCATGGACTCCGCAGCAGGCTTTCTTT.

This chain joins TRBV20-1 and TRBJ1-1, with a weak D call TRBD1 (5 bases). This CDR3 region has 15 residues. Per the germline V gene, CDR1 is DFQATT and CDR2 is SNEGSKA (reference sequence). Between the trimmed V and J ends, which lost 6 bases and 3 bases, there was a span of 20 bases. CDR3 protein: CSAPGGGSLDTEAFF. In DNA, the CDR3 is TGCAGTGCACCTGGGGGTGGCAGTTTGGACACTGAAGCTTTCTTT.